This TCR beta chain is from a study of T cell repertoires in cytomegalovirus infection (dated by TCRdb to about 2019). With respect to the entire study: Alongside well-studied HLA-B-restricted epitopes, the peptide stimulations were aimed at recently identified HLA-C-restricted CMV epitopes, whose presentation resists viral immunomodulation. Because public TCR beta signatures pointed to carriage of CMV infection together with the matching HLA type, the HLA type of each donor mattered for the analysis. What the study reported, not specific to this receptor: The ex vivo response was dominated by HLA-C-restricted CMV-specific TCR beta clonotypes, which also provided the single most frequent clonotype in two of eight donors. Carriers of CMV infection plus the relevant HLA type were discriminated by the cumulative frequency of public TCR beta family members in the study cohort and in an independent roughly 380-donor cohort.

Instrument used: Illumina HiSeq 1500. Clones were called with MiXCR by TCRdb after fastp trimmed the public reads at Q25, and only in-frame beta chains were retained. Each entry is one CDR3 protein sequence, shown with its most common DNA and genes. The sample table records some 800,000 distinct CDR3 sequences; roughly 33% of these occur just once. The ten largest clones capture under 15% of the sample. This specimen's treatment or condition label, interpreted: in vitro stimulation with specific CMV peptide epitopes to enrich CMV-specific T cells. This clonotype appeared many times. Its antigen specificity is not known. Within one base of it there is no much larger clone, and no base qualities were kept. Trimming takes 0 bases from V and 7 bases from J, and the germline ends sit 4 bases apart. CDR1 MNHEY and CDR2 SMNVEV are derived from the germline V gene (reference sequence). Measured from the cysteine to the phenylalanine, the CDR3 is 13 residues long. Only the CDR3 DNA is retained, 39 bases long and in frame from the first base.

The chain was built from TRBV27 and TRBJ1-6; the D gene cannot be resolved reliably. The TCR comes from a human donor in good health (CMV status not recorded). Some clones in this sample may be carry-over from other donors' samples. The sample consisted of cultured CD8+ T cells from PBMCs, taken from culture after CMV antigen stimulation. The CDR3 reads CASSLSLNSPLHF. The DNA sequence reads TGTGCCAGCAGTTTATCCCTCAATTCACCCCTCCACTTT.